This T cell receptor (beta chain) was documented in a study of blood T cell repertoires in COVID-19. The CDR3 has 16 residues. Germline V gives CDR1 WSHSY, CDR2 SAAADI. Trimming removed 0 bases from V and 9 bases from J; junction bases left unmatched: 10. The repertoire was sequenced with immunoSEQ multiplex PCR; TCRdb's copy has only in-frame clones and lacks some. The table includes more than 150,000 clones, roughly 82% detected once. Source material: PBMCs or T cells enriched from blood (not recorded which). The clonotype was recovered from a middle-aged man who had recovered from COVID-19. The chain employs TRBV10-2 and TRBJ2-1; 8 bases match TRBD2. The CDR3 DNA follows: TGCGCCAGCAGTGAGTCGACAGCGGGAGCGCGGAGTGAGCAGTTCTTC. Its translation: CASSESTAGARSEQFF.